One T cell receptor beta chain is described in this entry. Collection of blood occurred at baseline, at cycle 4 day 1, and at cycle 7 day 1. The data stem from a study of OX40 agonist ivuxolimab in advanced cancers. Background on the study: An agonistic human IgG2 monoclonal antibody against OX40 (CD134) was given.

After removal of 1 base from V and 13 bases from J, the junction contained 5 bases not matched to a gene. The CDR3 runs 14 residues. The germline V gene encodes CDR1 WNHNN and CDR2 SYGVQD (reference sequence). This table comes from immunoSEQ multiplex PCR, and its TCRdb copy is limited to in-frame clones, with some not included. Of approximately 35,000 clones listed, approximately 80% are singletons. This TCR came from an adult with an advanced solid tumor such as melanoma, head and neck, liver or kidney cancer. The gene calls are TRBV10-1 and TRBJ2-1; 12 bases agree with TRBD2. This sample comprised CD4+ or CD8+ T cells sorted from blood, obtained in a trial of the OX40 agonist ivuxolimab. CDR3 sequence: CASSEWTSGISQFF. DNA for the CDR3: TGCGCCAGCAGTGAGTGGACTAGCGGGATAAGTCAGTTCTTC.